These 16 T cell receptor beta chains share one sample of origin, sequenced in a study of T cells in Graves' hyperthyroidism and ophthalmopathy. Amplified regions were TCR beta CDR3 sequences from RNA transcripts. First-round RT-PCR of the TCR CDR3 relied on the HTBI primer set. TCRdb fed the multiplex PCR reads into MiXCR, producing one record per CDR3 protein. The sample yields 500,000 to 650,000 distinct CDR3 sequences, approximately 17% seen once. Source material: blood. These receptors came from a woman under 30 with Graves' ophthalmopathy.

This clonotype was recorded at least ten times. This chain uses TRBV6-1 with TRBJ1-2, with 7 bases aligning to TRBD1. V lost 1 base and J lost 5; bases outside the gene matches: 7. This CDR3 has 15 residues. The germline gives CDR1 MNHNS, CDR2 SASEGT. CDR3 in DNA: TGTGCCAGCAGTGAAGGCGGGACAGCGAATTATGGCTACACCTTC. Encoded protein: CASSEGGTANYGYTF.

Only a few counts were recorded for this clonotype. This rearrangement joins TRBV20-1 to TRBJ2-5, with 7 bases lining up with TRBD1. This CDR3 is 14 amino acids long. Unmatched junction bases numbered 6, after V lost 0 bases and J lost 5 bases. Germline CDR1 is DFQATT and CDR2 is SNEGSKA (reference sequence). This CDR3 reads CSARDPRGWETQYF. Written as DNA, the CDR3 is TGCAGTGCTAGAGACCCCAGGGGGTGGGAGACCCAGTACTTC.

This clonotype was picked up many times. This chain uses TRBV28 with TRBJ2-7, with D uncertain. Trimming pared 4 bases from V and 7 bases from J, leaving 5 bases between. The V gene's germline CDR1 is MDHEN and CDR2 SYDVKM. This CDR3 is 10 amino acids long. This CDR3 is CASSSQEQYF. CDR3 in DNA: TGTGCCAGCAGTTCTCAAGAGCAGTACTTC.

Worth noting for this clonotype: It may be a read error: a sequence one base away is much more abundant. The CDR3 does not close with the conserved phenylalanine or tryptophan, likely indicating a read error. J is TRBJ2-1 and V is TRBV6-1; tentatively, D is TRBD1 or TRBD2 (5 bases each). This CDR3 has 17 residues. V was cut by 8 bases and J by 2 bases, with 22 bases left in between. Germline lookup yields CDR1 MNHNS and CDR2 SASEGT. CDR3 sequence: CASSAMIRVGTYNEQFS. The CDR3 DNA is TGTGCCAGCTCCGCGATGATCAGGGTCGGGACCTACAATGAGCAGTTCTCC.

There are many counts of this clonotype. The chain couples TRBV14 to TRBJ2-1; D is ambiguous. Between the trimmed V and J ends, which lost 1 base and 9 bases, there was a span of 7 bases. Germline CDR1 is SGHDN and CDR2 is FVKESK. This CDR3 is 12 amino acids long. The chain's CDR3 is CASSQVPIEQFF. The CDR3 DNA is TGTGCCAGCAGCCAAGTGCCGATTGAGCAGTTCTTC.

This clonotype was counted at least ten times. The CDR3 DNA follows: TGTGCCAGCTCACGCACCGAAAGGGAGACCCAGTACTTC. Translating gives CASSRTERETQYF. The chain links TRBV18 to TRBJ2-5; D gene unclear. The CDR3 has 13 residues. Trimming left V 4 bases short and J 5 bases short, with 11 bases between. Germline V gene data show CDR1 as KGHSH and CDR2 as LQKENI.

This clonotype was counted ten times or more. The chain carries TRBV28 and TRBJ2-5; 12 bases line up with TRBD2. Trimming took 6 bases from V and 1 from J; bases not matched to a gene: 3. In germline, CDR1 is MDHEN, CDR2 SYDVKM. This CDR3 region has 15 residues. CDR3 nucleotides: TGTGCCAGCAGCACGACTAGCGGGGGCCAAGAGACCCAGTACTTC. Its translation: CASSTTSGGQETQYF.

In DNA form, the CDR3 reads TGTGCCAGCAGCCAGAGGGGGGGATCCTACAATGAGCAGTTCTTC. It codes for CASSQRGGSYNEQFF. This chain connects TRBV7-6 to TRBJ2-1; D perhaps matches TRBD2 (7 bases). In germline, CDR1 is SGHVS, CDR2 FNYEAQ. The V end lost 5 bases, the J end lost 1 base, and 12 bases lay between the germline ends. The CDR3 contains 15 residues.

This clonotype was seen many times. V usage is TRBV5-1 and J usage is TRBJ1-4; 9 bases match TRBD1. The V gene end was trimmed by 7 bases and the J gene end by 8 bases; junction bases not matched to a gene: 12. The CDR3 consists of 15 residues. Germline values: CDR1 SGHRS, CDR2 YFSETQ. In DNA form, the CDR3 reads TGCGCCAGCCGAAGCCAGGACAGGGGTGGCGAAAAACTGTTTTTT. Its translation is CASRSQDRGGEKLFF. The whole variable domain, filled in from reference TRBV5-1 and TRBJ1-4, reads KAGVTQTPRYLIKTRGQQVTLSCSPISGHRSVSWYQQTPGQGLQFLFEYFSETQRNKGNFPGRFSGRQFSNSRSEMNVSTLELGDSALYLCASRSQDRGGEKLFFGSGTQLSVL.

The V call is TRBV20-1, the J call TRBJ1-5; possibly TRBD1 for D (5 bases). This CDR3 region has 13 residues. V was clipped by 5 bases and J by 3 bases, with 11 bases between them. Germline V gene data show CDR1 as DFQATT and CDR2 as SNEGSKA (reference sequence). For the CDR3, the DNA is TGCAGTGCTTTCGACAGCCCCAATCAGCCCCAGCATTTT. Residues: CSAFDSPNQPQHF.

The table lists this clonotype with a few counts. The V call is TRBV18, the J call TRBJ1-2, with D perhaps TRBD1 (5 bases). CDR1 KGHSH and CDR2 LQKENI come from the germline V gene. The CDR3 totals 15 residues. Trimming stripped 0 bases from V and 5 bases from J, with 13 bases between. CDR3 bases: TGTGCCAGCTCACCACCGACGGTTCGGGGGTATGGCTACACCTTC. It is translated as CASSPPTVRGYGYTF.

The chain employs TRBV6-1 and TRBJ1-3, with D tentatively TRBD1 (6 bases). V lost 5 bases to trimming and J lost 0 bases, with 14 bases between them. Germline CDR1 and CDR2: MNHNS and SASEGT. The CDR3 is 16 amino acids. Written as DNA, the CDR3 is TGTGCCAGCAGTCCCCGGGGGGCCCACTCTGGAAACACCATATATTTT. Translation: CASSPRGAHSGNTIYF.

V is TRBV29-1 and J is TRBJ1-1; D is ambiguous. CDR1 and CDR2 (germline): SQVTM, ANQGSEA. The CDR3 consists of 13 residues. Trimming removed 4 bases at V and 2 bases at J, with 11 bases between. The CDR3 nucleotides are TGCAGCGTTGCCCCGGACGTCAACACTGAAGCTTTCTTT. Translation: CSVAPDVNTEAFF.

This clonotype was counted many times. This chain connects TRBV3-1 to TRBJ2-7; D remains ambiguous. Trimming took off 4 bases at V and 3 bases at J, with 13 bases between the two ends. The CDR3 totals 14 residues. Germline V CDR1 and CDR2: LGHDT, YNNKEL (reference sequence). This CDR3 is CASSPPGTIYEQYF. The DNA of the CDR3 is TGTGCCAGCAGCCCCCCGGGCACGATCTACGAGCAGTACTTC.

This clonotype was counted many times. The chain joins TRBV30 to TRBJ1-1; no firm D call. Trimming stripped 1 base from V and 1 base from J, with 4 bases between. Germline lookup yields CDR1 GTSNPN and CDR2 SVGIG (reference sequence). The CDR3 totals 12 residues. CDR3 nucleotides: TGTGCCTGGAGTGGCTCGAACACTGAAGCTTTCTTT. This encodes CAWSGSNTEAFF.

This clonotype was counted many times. The genes are TRBV30 and TRBJ2-7; TRBD1 or TRBD2 may be the D gene (5 bases each). V shed 0 bases and J shed 3 bases, with 9 bases lying between them. This CDR3 has 13 residues. CDR1 GTSNPN and CDR2 SVGIG come from the germline V gene (reference sequence). The CDR3 reads CAWSVGTFYEQYF. The CDR3 region has the DNA TGTGCCTGGAGTGTAGGGACCTTCTACGAGCAGTACTTC.